These T cell receptor beta chains were read from a single sample in a study of T cell changes during pregnancy in multiple sclerosis. Here immunoSEQ multiplex PCR was the method, and the copy in TCRdb shows in-frame clones only, minus some. The sample gives 90,000 to 150,000 clones, approximately 93% of which show up once; approximately 6.2% is in the top ten. The input for sequencing was peripheral blood, taken before pregnancy. Every receptor here comes from a female donor with multiple sclerosis, enrolled in a pregnancy study. CDR3s include the opening cysteine and the closing phenylalanine or tryptophan. A D gene is named only where the DNA matches it firmly. The listing skips clone size in some rows; elsewhere it reads once, few, many or a size class.

J,size,D,V,CDR3,DNA
TRBJ2-5,NA,NA,TRBV5-1,CASSLAGDQETQYF,TGCGCCAGCAGCTTGGCGGGAGACCAAGAGACCCAGTACTTC
TRBJ2-7,NA,NA,TRBV6-1,CASHTRDSYEQYF,TGTGCCAGCCATACGAGGGACTCCTACGAGCAGTACTTC
TRBJ2-4,NA,TRBD1,TRBV4-2,CASSQDSGMRTGEHIQYF,TGTGCCAGCAGCCAAGATTCGGGCATGCGGACAGGGGAACACATTCAGTACTTC
TRBJ2-2,NA,NA,TRBV6-5,CASRTPGHVTGELFF,TGTGCCAGCAGGACCCCGGGACACGTCACCGGGGAGCTGTTTTTT
TRBJ2-5,NA,NA,TRBV2,CASSPGEVTQETQYF,TGTGCCAGCAGCCCCGGGGAAGTCACGCAAGAGACCCAGTACTTC
TRBJ2-7,NA,TRBD2,TRBV7-9,CASSRDSGSSYEQYF,TGTGCCAGCAGCCGAGATAGCGGGAGTTCCTACGAGCAGTACTTC
TRBJ1-2,NA,NA,TRBV5-6,CASSPISSGDDGYTF,TGTGCCAGCAGCCCGATCAGCTCGGGGGATGATGGCTACACCTTC
TRBJ1-6,NA,NA,TRBV11-2,CASSLNLTPSPLHF,TGTGCCAGCAGCCTTAATCTTACTCCCTCACCCCTCCACTTT
TRBJ2-1,NA,TRBD2,TRBV2,CASSGSLAGEAGNEQFF,TGTGCCAGCAGTGGGTCTTTAGCGGGAGAGGCTGGCAATGAGCAGTTCTTC
TRBJ1-2,NA,TRBD1,TRBV6-5,CASSPNRGRDGYTF,TGTGCCAGCAGTCCCAACAGGGGGAGGGATGGCTACACCTTC
TRBJ2-5,NA,TRBD1,TRBV18,CASSPGTGRLETQYF,TGTGCCAGCTCTCCAGGGACAGGGCGGTTAGAGACCCAGTACTTC
TRBJ1-1,NA,TRBD1,TRBV2,CASRPLTGGMNTEAFF,TGTGCCAGCAGGCCTCTGACAGGGGGGATGAACACTGAAGCTTTCTTT
TRBJ2-3,NA,NA,TRBV30,CAWRTYMGRTDTQYF,TGTGCCTGGAGGACATATATGGGCCGCACAGATACGCAGTATTTT
TRBJ1-5,NA,TRBD1,TRBV10-1,CASRTGTGSSRPQHF,TGCGCCAGCAGGACCGGGACAGGGAGCTCCAGGCCCCAGCATTTT
TRBJ1-2,NA,NA,TRBV5-1,CASSAAGLSGYTF,TGCGCCAGCAGCGCGGCAGGGCTGAGCGGCTACACCTTC
TRBJ2-3,NA,NA,TRBV9,CASSPRGGAGEVTDTQYF,TGTGCCAGCAGCCCCCGAGGGGGGGCGGGGGAAGTCACAGATACGCAGTATTTT
TRBJ2-7,NA,TRBD2,TRBV5-1,CASSLDGTSGREQYF,TGCGCCAGCAGCTTGGATGGGACTAGCGGGAGGGAGCAGTACTTC
TRBJ2-3,NA,NA,TRBV5-1,CASSLPEADDTQYF,TGCGCCAGCAGCTTGCCTGAGGCAGACGATACGCAGTATTTT
TRBJ2-7,NA,TRBD1,TRBV7-9,CASSLPGQGSSNEQYF,TGTGCCAGCAGCCTCCCCGGACAGGGATCGTCCAACGAGCAGTACTTC
TRBJ1-6,NA,NA,TRBV2,CASNEQGSYNSPLHF,TGTGCCAGCAACGAGCAGGGGTCCTATAATTCACCCCTCCACTTT
TRBJ2-2,NA,TRBD1,TRBV6-6,CASSAGTGNTGELFF,TGTGCCAGCAGTGCCGGGACAGGGAACACCGGGGAGCTGTTTTTT
TRBJ2-7,few,NA,TRBV6-1,CASSEVGAHYEQYF,TGTGCCAGCAGTGAGGTTGGGGCGCACTACGAGCAGTACTTC